These 5 T cell receptor beta chains originate from one sample sequenced in a study of OX40 agonist ivuxolimab in advanced cancers. The table came from immunoSEQ multiplex PCR; TCRdb's copy has only in-frame clones and leaves some out. This sample carries about 63,000 clones, more than 80% of them seen once, and the ten largest clones take about a tenth. The starting material was CD4+ or CD8+ T cells sorted from blood, obtained in a trial of the OX40 agonist ivuxolimab. The receptors were sampled from an adult with an advanced solid tumor such as melanoma, head and neck, liver or kidney cancer.

This clone was recorded once. The chain has TRBV18 and TRBJ2-1; 7 nucleotides line up with TRBD1. The CDR3 has 15 amino acids. CDR1 KGHSH and CDR2 LQKENI come from the germline V gene. J gave up 1 base and V 3 bases, and 3 bases lay outside the gene matches. CDR3: CASSPRQGSYNEQFF. CDR3 nucleotide sequence: TGTGCCAGCTCACCCCGACAGGGATCCTACAATGAGCAGTTCTTC.

This chain joins TRBV28 and TRBJ1-1, with D uncertain. The V gene lost 6 bases and the J gene lost 4 bases, with 12 bases spanning the gap. The germline CDR1 and CDR2 sequences are MDHEN and SYDVKM. The CDR3 length is 13 residues. DNA of the CDR3: TGTGCCAGCAGCTATGCTGAGGGCACTGAAGCTTTCTTT. Its protein is CASSYAEGTEAFF. Full variable domain (remainder filled in from reference TRBV28 and TRBJ1-1): DVKVTQSSRYLVKRTGEKVFLECVQDMDHENMFWYRQDPGLGLRLIYFSYDVKMKEKGDIPEGYSVSREKKERFSLILESASTNQTSMYLCASSYAEGTEAFFGQGTRLTVV.

The chain joins TRBV7-9 to TRBJ2-1, with D possibly TRBD2 on 7 matching bases. Per the germline V gene, CDR1 is SEHNR and CDR2 is FQNEAQ (reference sequence). Trimming left V 2 bases short and J 7 bases short, with 15 bases between. The CDR3 totals 15 residues. The CDR3 sequence is CASSLRAGEGNEQFF. CDR3 bases: TGTGCCAGCAGCTTACGCGCAGGGGAGGGGAATGAGCAGTTCTTC.

The V call is TRBV6-6, the J call TRBJ2-5; D gene ambiguous. V lost 6 bases to trimming and J lost 3 bases, with 14 bases between them. This CDR3 contains 14 residues. From germline, CDR1 is MNHNY and CDR2 SVGAGI (reference sequence). The CDR3 DNA sequence: TGTGCCAGCAGGGGTCCCCCTCCGGAAGAGACCCAGTACTTC. Translation gives CASRGPPPEETQYF.

J is TRBJ1-6 and V is TRBV14, with D unresolved. V was trimmed by 2 bases and J by 8 bases, leaving 7 bases between them. The CDR3 consists of 13 residues. Germline V gene sequence: CDR1 SGHDN, CDR2 FVKESK. CDR3 in amino acids: CASSQNGYSPLHF. The CDR3 region has the DNA TGTGCCAGCAGCCAAAATGGGTATTCACCCCTCCACTTT.